The source of this T cell receptor beta chain is a study of blood T cell repertoires in COVID-19. Across the whole study: Acute and convalescent COVID-19 samples came from the United States, Italy and Spain. T cells, B-cell-depleted T cells, or PBMCs supplied cDNA or gDNA.

V lost 3 bases and J lost 4, with 9 bases in between. CDR1 LNHDA and CDR2 SQIVND come from the germline V gene (reference sequence). The CDR3 has 13 residues. Study processing details: Using reference gene primer amplification, nucleated cell counts were estimated. Clones were sequenced by immunoSEQ multiplex PCR, and TCRdb holds only the in-frame ones, with some missing. D and trimming come from the DNA, and the V and J calls and clone size come from that table. In the table there are 200,000 to 300,000 clones, more than 85% of which are singletons. The Seattle site enrolled patients during active infection and followed them longitudinally.

The clonotype originates from a woman aged 55-69 years with COVID-19, enrolled during active disease. The chain links TRBV19 to TRBJ1-2; D possibly corresponds to TRBD1 (6 bases). Sequencing input: peripheral blood. CDR3 sequence reads: CASSIRQVYGYTF. The CDR3 nucleotides are TGTGCCAGTAGTATCCGACAGGTCTATGGCTACACCTTC.